Below, 32 T cell receptor beta chains from the same sample are listed, as sequenced in a study of Graves' ophthalmopathy and Graves' hyperthyroidism. Using RNA transcripts, the TCR beta CDR3 regions were amplified. After a first-round RT-PCR with HTBI primers, a second-round multiplex PCR was run. One entry per CDR3 protein, called by TCRdb with MiXCR from the multiplex PCR reads. The data show under 800,000 distinct CDR3 sequences, with 22% seen just once and more than 5.5% held by the top ten. Input material: peripheral blood. The origin of the receptors is a woman aged 18-29 years with stable Graves' hyperthyroidism. Some clones in this sample may be carry-over from other donors' samples.

This clonotype appeared many times. The chain combines TRBV4-2 with TRBJ2-5, with D tentatively TRBD1 (8 bases). Germline CDR1 and CDR2: LGHNA and YNFKEQ. The length of the CDR3 is 15 residues. Trimming cost V 0 bases and J 5 bases, with 13 bases left between them. CDR3 nucleotides: TGTGCCAGCAGCCAAGAGGACAGGGAGGGCGAGACCCAGTACTTC. It encodes CASSQEDREGETQYF.

Worth noting for this clonotype: Possible read error: a much larger clone is one base away. The genes are TRBV7-8 and TRBJ2-7, with D perhaps matching TRBD2 (5 bases). Germline V gene sequence: CDR1 SGHVS, CDR2 FQNEAQ. There are 14 residues in the CDR3. V dropped 4 bases and J dropped 3 bases, with 13 bases sitting between them. For the CDR3, the DNA is TGTGCCAGCAGCTCCCGGGGTCGCCTCTACGAGCAGTACTTC. It yields the protein CASSSRGRLYEQYF.

The chain is built from TRBV4-1 and TRBJ1-6; tentatively, D is TRBD1 (6 bases). Trimming removed 1 base at V and 14 bases at J, with 12 bases between. Per germline, CDR1 MGHRA and CDR2 YSYEKL. The CDR3 runs to 13 residues. The CDR3 spells CASSQVGGPALHF. The CDR3 region has the DNA TGCGCCAGCAGCCAAGTAGGGGGACCTGCCCTCCACTTT.

This rearrangement joins TRBV12-3 or TRBV12-4 to TRBJ2-7; 10 bases match TRBD2. The CDR3 runs to 16 residues. V was clipped by 3 bases and J by 2 bases; unmatched bases: 7. CDR3 nucleotides: TGTGCCAGCAGTTTCGAACTAGCGGGGCCCCCCTACGAGCAGTACTTC. Translating it yields CASSFELAGPPYEQYF.

V is TRBV20-1 and J is TRBJ2-7; 11 nucleotides match TRBD1. CDR1 is DFQATT and CDR2 is SNEGSKA in the germline V gene (reference sequence). The CDR3 consists of 14 residues. J lost 5 bases, V lost 1 base, and 4 bases had no gene match. The CDR3 reads CSARGTGGVHEQYF. CDR3 bases: TGCAGTGCTAGAGGGACAGGGGGCGTCCACGAGCAGTACTTC.

This clonotype appeared a few times. The V gene is TRBV6-1, the J gene TRBJ2-7, with D perhaps TRBD2 (6 bases). Looked up from germline, CDR1 is MNHNS and CDR2 is SASEGT. Trimming shortened V by 1 base and J by 1 base, and 14 bases separated the two germline ends. CDR3 length equals 16 residues. CDR3 residues: CASSEEEGRASYEQYF. The CDR3 nucleotides are TGTGCCAGCAGTGAAGAGGAGGGAAGAGCATCCTACGAGCAGTACTTC.

This clonotype was counted ten times or more. The gene calls are TRBV20-1 and TRBJ2-7, with D maybe TRBD2 (6 bases). Per the germline V gene, CDR1 is DFQATT and CDR2 is SNEGSKA (reference sequence). With 6 bases removed from V and 2 bases from J, the gap between germline ends came to 23 bases. The CDR3 contains 16 residues. The chain's CDR3 is CSAQGADSGRTYEQYF. The CDR3, as DNA: TGCAGTGCACAAGGAGCGGATAGCGGACGAACCTACGAGCAGTACTTC.

This chain joins TRBV4-3 and TRBJ1-5, with D possibly being TRBD1 (6 bases). The V and J ends lost 1 base and 9 bases respectively, with 22 bases between them. Germline V gives CDR1 LGHNA, CDR2 YSLEER. The CDR3 extends over 17 amino acids. Here the CDR3 reads CASSQGTRPSGVWPQHF. CDR3 nucleotides: TGCGCCAGCAGCCAAGGAACTCGTCCCTCAGGGGTGTGGCCCCAGCATTTT.

The sample holds many counts of this clonotype. The chain joins TRBV6-5 to TRBJ1-2; D call uncertain. The CDR3 is 13 amino acids. CDR1 and CDR2 (germline): MNHEY, SVGAGI. V gave up 4 bases and J gave up 3 bases, with 9 bases separating them. The CDR3 here is CASSSPSDYGYTF. The CDR3 nucleotides read TGTGCCAGCAGTTCCCCTTCGGACTATGGCTACACCTTC.

Many counts were recorded for this clonotype. The chain carries TRBV6-2 or TRBV6-3 and TRBJ2-2; the match to TRBD2 covers 12 bases. The CDR3 totals 14 residues. Germline lookup yields CDR1 MNHEY and CDR2 SVGEGT. With V trimmed by 7 bases and J by 6 bases, 3 bases remained unmatched. Here the CDR3 reads CASKTSGGSGELFF. The CDR3 nucleotides are TGTGCCAGCAAAACTAGCGGGGGGTCCGGGGAGCTGTTTTTT.

Only a few counts were recorded for this clonotype. The genes are TRBV20-1 and TRBJ1-2; D is perhaps TRBD1 (5 bases). CDR3 length: 14 residues. The V gene lost 5 bases and the J gene lost 5 bases, with 18 bases spanning the gap. Germline V gene lookup returns CDR1 DFQATT and CDR2 SNEGSKA (reference sequence). CDR3 in DNA: TGCAGTGCTGGGCGCGGGGGTGAACGTTATGGCTACACCTTC. Its translation is CSAGRGGERYGYTF.

Concerning this clonotype itself: A read error may explain this, as a much larger clone is one base away. Because it lacks the conserved phenylalanine or tryptophan at the end, this CDR3 is likely a read error. This sequence joins TRBV19 and TRBJ1-1; 7 nucleotides line up with TRBD1. The V segment lost 3 bases and the J segment 1 base; nucleotides outside the gene matches: 2. The CDR3 consists of 14 residues. Germline loops: CDR1 LNHDA, CDR2 SQIVND (reference sequence). CDR3 amino acids: CASSMTGKNTEAFY. The CDR3 DNA reads as TGTGCCAGTAGTATGACAGGGAAGAACACTGAAGCTTTCTAT.

This clonotype was counted a few times. The chain recombines TRBV28 with TRBJ2-7, with 12 bases identical to TRBD2. V gave up 1 base and J gave up 7 bases; unmatched junction bases: 11. There are 17 residues in the CDR3. Germline CDR1 MDHEN, CDR2 SYDVKM. The CDR3 DNA sequence: TGTGCCAGCAGTTTATTTGGGCTAGCGGGAGGGCTAGAAGAGCAGTACTTC. Its translation: CASSLFGLAGGLEEQYF.

This clonotype occurred a few times. This chain connects TRBV7-6 to TRBJ2-7; D not certain. In germline, CDR1 is SGHVS, CDR2 FNYEAQ. CDR3 size: 13 residues. V was trimmed by 3 bases and J by 8 bases, leaving 14 bases between them. The CDR3 DNA is TGTGCCAGCAGCTTCGGTGATTTTGGACAGCAGTACTTC. Translating it yields CASSFGDFGQQYF.

This clonotype was found many times. The junction departs from the called germline gene at one end, perhaps through a read error. The J gene is TRBJ2-7, the V gene TRBV15; 11 bases agree with TRBD2. CDR3 length: 13 residues. Looked up from germline, CDR1 is LNHNV and CDR2 is YYDKDF (reference sequence). CDR3 amino acids: CASTSGSSYVQYF. The CDR3 DNA reads TGTGCCTCAACTAGCGGGAGCTCCTACGTGCAGTACTTC.

This clonotype was detected many times. The chain couples TRBV29-1 to TRBJ1-5; D unclear. V lost 8 bases to trimming and J lost 5 bases, with 19 bases between them. The CDR3 sequence is 14 residues long. Germline V gives CDR1 SQVTM, CDR2 ANQGSEA. This chain's CDR3 is CSPKPAPAHQPQHF. CDR3 bases: TGCAGCCCGAAACCGGCCCCCGCTCATCAGCCCCAGCATTTT.

This clonotype was observed at least ten times. The chain carries TRBV12-3 or TRBV12-4 and TRBJ2-4; 14 bases are shared with TRBD2. After removal of 5 bases from V and 6 bases from J, the junction contained 3 bases not matched to a gene. The CDR3 is made up of 15 amino acids. As DNA, the CDR3 is TGTGCCAGCAGTCAAGGGACTAGCGGGGGAAACATTCAGTACTTC. Protein sequence: CASSQGTSGGNIQYF.

J is TRBJ2-5 and V is TRBV5-1; no reliable D call. The CDR3 has 12 residues. Trimming removed 5 bases at V and 2 bases at J, with 7 bases between. The germline V gene encodes CDR1 SGHRS and CDR2 YFSETQ. In DNA form, the CDR3 reads TGCGCCAGCAGGTCAGGACAAGAGACCCAGTACTTC. Protein: CASRSGQETQYF.

This chain links TRBV12-3 or TRBV12-4 with TRBJ2-5, with 7 bases identical to TRBD2. CDR3 length: 15 amino acids. V dropped 4 bases and J dropped 5; count of bases not matched to a gene: 10. CDR3: CASSSTGGWGETQYF. The CDR3 coding sequence is TGTGCCAGCAGTTCTACGGGGGGATGGGGGGAGACCCAGTACTTC.

This clonotype was observed many times. The missing conserved phenylalanine or tryptophan at the end of this CDR3 makes a read error likely. Because the CDR3's place on the DNA is in doubt, the DNA is left out and the CDR3 is given as listed by TCRdb. V is TRBV7-9 and J is TRBJ2-6; the D call of TRBD1 is as the table states it, not checked on the DNA. Inclusive of both ends, the CDR3 amounts to 10 amino acids. Germline values: CDR1 SEHNR, CDR2 FQNEAQ (reference sequence). The CDR3 sequence is CASSLETGVL.

Only a few counts were recorded for this clonotype. The chain recombines TRBV20-1 with TRBJ2-5; a possible D gene is TRBD2 (5 bases). With 7 bases removed from V and 5 bases from J, the gap between germline ends came to 11 bases. This CDR3 is built from 11 residues. Germline V gives CDR1 DFQATT, CDR2 SNEGSKA (reference sequence). The CDR3 nucleotides are TGCAGTGTCAGAGCGGAGGAGACCCAGTACTTC. Its protein product is CSVRAEETQYF.

At least ten counts were recorded for this clonotype. The chain carries TRBV11-2 and TRBJ2-5; 8 nucleotides match TRBD2. In germline, CDR1 is SGHAT, CDR2 FQNNGV. V trimming: 5 bases; J trimming: 4 bases; junction bases outside the gene matches: 15. The CDR3 length is 17 residues. The CDR3 nucleotides are TGTGCCAGCAGCCCTAGGACCGGGGGGGGCCTTCGAGAGACCCAGTACTTC. Translated: CASSPRTGGGLRETQYF. Combining the CDR3 with reference TRBV11-2 and TRBJ2-5 gives the whole variable domain EAGVAQSPRYKIIEKRQSVAFWCNPISGHATLYWYQQILGQGPKLLIQFQNNGVVDDSQLPKDRFSAERLKGVDSTLKIQPAKLEDSAVYLCASSPRTGGGLRETQYFGPGTRLLVL.

This clonotype was seen only a few times. J is TRBJ2-3 and V is TRBV20-1; D might be TRBD2 (7 bases). The germline V gene encodes CDR1 DFQATT and CDR2 SNEGSKA (reference sequence). The length of the CDR3 is 16 residues. V lost 6 bases and J lost 2, with 21 bases in between. The CDR3 DNA reads as TGCAGTGCCACCCGCCCTGGGGGGGGCGACACAGATACGCAGTATTTT. It encodes CSATRPGGGDTDTQYF.

The rearrangement uses TRBV6-1 and TRBJ2-7; D not resolved. Germline loops: CDR1 MNHNS, CDR2 SASEGT. The CDR3 is 15 amino acids. Trimming stripped 5 bases from V and 3 bases from J, with 17 bases between. The CDR3 bases are TGTGCCAGCAGTCCTGAGCTGCCAGTCTACTACGAGCAGTACTTC. It translates to CASSPELPVYYEQYF.

This clonotype was counted many times. The chain recombines TRBV6-1 with TRBJ2-7; D is tentatively TRBD1 or TRBD2 (5 bases each). The CDR3 covers 12 residues. CDR1 MNHNS and CDR2 SASEGT come from the germline V gene. Trimming left V 7 bases short and J 13 bases short, with 20 bases between. The CDR3: CASNLHGTRVYF. The CDR3 coding sequence is TGTGCCAGCAACCTTCACGGGACGAGGGTATACTTC.

This clonotype was counted ten times or more. V gene TRBV30 combines with J gene TRBJ1-1; D possibly corresponds to TRBD1 (5 bases). Trimming shortened V by 2 bases and J by 5 bases, and 9 bases separated the two germline ends. The CDR3 covers 12 residues. The V gene's germline CDR1 is GTSNPN and CDR2 SVGIG (reference sequence). The CDR3 bases are TGTGCCTGGAGTCTTGGGGGAACTGAAGCTTTCTTT. Its translation is CAWSLGGTEAFF.

The sample holds many counts of this clonotype. The chain has TRBV4-1 and TRBJ2-7; 7 nucleotides agree with TRBD2. Germline V gene data show CDR1 as MGHRA and CDR2 as YSYEKL. The CDR3 extends over 14 amino acids. Trimming took 5 bases from V and 5 from J; bases not matched to a gene: 9. The CDR3 DNA is TGCGCCAGCAGCTCGAGTCAGGGAGGGGACGAGCAGTACTTC. This sequence encodes CASSSSQGGDEQYF.

The chain is built from TRBV15 and TRBJ1-2; the D is unclear. V was clipped by 1 base and J by 4 bases, with 7 bases between them. Germline V gene lookup returns CDR1 LNHNV and CDR2 YYDKDF (reference sequence). The CDR3 runs to 13 residues. CDR3 loop: CATSRGGGYGYTF. The CDR3 DNA is TGTGCCACCAGCAGAGGCGGAGGCTATGGCTACACCTTC.

This clonotype was detected ten times or more. The chain recombines TRBV12-3 or TRBV12-4 with TRBJ2-5; maybe TRBD2 (7 bases). V lost 0 bases and J lost 1, with 15 bases in between. The length of the CDR3 is 17 residues. The CDR3 sequence is CASSLAFGGGVQETQYF. The DNA for the CDR3 is TGTGCCAGCAGTTTAGCGTTTGGCGGGGGCGTCCAAGAGACCCAGTACTTC.

This chain connects TRBV13 to TRBJ2-7, with a weak D call TRBD2 (6 bases). There are 15 residues in the CDR3. From germline, CDR1 is PRHDT and CDR2 FYEKMQ (reference sequence). Trimming took off 4 bases at V and 3 bases at J, with 16 bases between the two ends. The chain's CDR3 is CASSSRTTGNYEQYF. The CDR3 region has the DNA TGTGCCAGCAGCTCACGGACTACAGGCAACTACGAGCAGTACTTC.

The chain carries TRBV30 and TRBJ2-5; 8 nucleotides agree with TRBD1. This CDR3 is built from 12 residues. From germline, CDR1 is GTSNPN and CDR2 SVGIG (reference sequence). With 5 bases clipped from V and 1 base from J, the junction kept 0 bases outside the gene matches. The CDR3 loop reads CAWGTGQETQYF. CDR3 nucleotide sequence: TGTGCCTGGGGGACAGGCCAAGAGACCCAGTACTTC. Full variable domain (remainder filled in from reference TRBV30 and TRBJ2-5): SQTIHQWPATLVQPVGSPLSLECTVEGTSNPNLYWYRQAAGRGLQLLFYSVGIGQISSEVPQNLSASRPQDRQFILSSKKLLLSDSGFYLCAWGTGQETQYFGPGTRLLVL.

V is TRBV6-1 and J is TRBJ2-2; 9 bases match TRBD1. Germline CDR1 MNHNS, CDR2 SASEGT. V was clipped by 8 bases and J by 1 base; unmatched bases: 8. The CDR3 is 16 amino acids. CDR3 in amino acids: CASGTGSVRNTGELFF. The DNA for the CDR3 is TGTGCCAGCGGGACAGGGAGCGTAAGGAACACCGGGGAGCTGTTTTTT.